A selection of T cell receptor beta chains follows, all from one sample in a study of response to subunit inactivated influenza vaccine. From the RT-PCR reads, TCRdb called clonotypes with MiXCR, one entry per CDR3 protein. The table records approximately 300,000 distinct CDR3 sequences, about 20% of them present only once. The source was PBMCs from blood, collected 21 months after vaccination. The receptors shown here come from a man in his fifties or sixties who received an inactivated influenza vaccine. Each CDR3 is given with its conserved first and last residue. A D gene is named only where the DNA matches it firmly. Some rows have no size entry. The others give once, few or many, or a class for an expanded clone.

TRBV7-2	TRBJ2-1	TRBD2	NA	CASSSTSGQYNEQFF	TGTGCCAGCAGCTCGACTAGCGGACAATACAATGAGCAGTTCTTC
TRBV7-2	TRBJ2-7	NA	NA	CASSLAEGAFEQYF	TGTGCCAGCAGCTTAGCGGAGGGGGCTTTCGAGCAGTACTTC
TRBV11-2	TRBJ2-5	TRBD2	few	CASSKQPGGQYF	TGTGCCAGCAGCAAACAACCGGGAGGCCAGTACTTC
TRBV29-1	TRBJ2-7	NA	few	CSVVRGPIYEQYF	TGCAGCGTTGTAAGAGGGCCCATCTACGAGCAGTACTTC
TRBV7-4	TRBJ1-6	TRBD1	NA	CASSLDRGRRDSPLHF	TGTGCCAGCAGCCTAGACAGGGGACGGCGCGATTCACCCCTCCACTTT
TRBV10-2	TRBJ1-5	NA	NA	CASRSRNQPQHF	TGCGCCAGCAGGAGTAGGAATCAGCCCCAGCATTTT
TRBV2	TRBJ2-2	TRBD1	NA	CASRTGGVNTGELFF	TGTGCCAGCAGGACAGGGGGCGTCAACACCGGGGAGCTGTTTTTT
TRBV20-1	TRBJ1-2	NA	NA	CSAPLGGLGYGYTF	TGCAGTGCCCCGTTGGGGGGCTTAGGCTATGGCTACACCTTC
TRBV5-1	TRBJ2-2	NA	few	CASSSGSKRSGELFF	TGCGCCAGCAGCTCCGGGAGTAAAAGGTCCGGGGAGCTGTTTTTT
TRBV29-1	TRBJ2-7	NA	few	CSVAQLGYEQYF	TGCAGCGTCGCCCAGCTGGGGTACGAGCAGTACTTC
TRBV20-1	TRBJ1-5	NA	few	CSAHQRAGNQPQHF	TGCAGTGCCCACCAGCGGGCAGGGAACCAGCCCCAGCATTTT
TRBV7-3	TRBJ1-1	NA	many	CASSLEDAQGTEAFF	TGTGCCAGCAGCCTAGAGGACGCCCAGGGCACTGAAGCTTTCTTT
TRBV7-2	TRBJ1-3	NA	few	CASSIRDGLSGNTIYF	TGTGCCAGCAGCATACGGGACGGCCTCTCTGGAAACACCATATATTTT
TRBV25-1	TRBJ2-3	TRBD1	few	CASSAGGTARGRQGTQYF	TGTGCCAGCAGTGCAGGGGGTACGGCTAGGGGCCGTCAGGGCACGCAGTATTTT
TRBV10-3	TRBJ1-2	NA	NA	CAISGTGNYGYTF	TGTGCCATCAGTGGAACAGGGAACTATGGCTACACCTTC
TRBV20-1	TRBJ1-1	TRBD1	few	CSARLGQMNTEAFF	TGCAGTGCTAGGCTGGGACAGATGAACACTGAAGCTTTCTTT
TRBV11-2	TRBJ2-1	TRBD2	NA	CASSLVGGGTLSYNEQFF	TGTGCCAGCAGCTTAGTTGGCGGGGGGACCCTCTCCTACAATGAGCAGTTCTTC
TRBV11-2	TRBJ2-1	NA	few	CASSLDQGKYNEQFF	TGTGCCAGCAGCTTAGATCAGGGCAAATACAATGAGCAGTTCTTC
TRBV6-1	TRBJ1-3	NA	few	CASQQGGTGNTIYF	TGTGCCAGCCAACAGGGAGGTACTGGAAACACCATATATTTT
TRBV7-9	TRBJ2-3	NA	few	CASSPRTTSTDTQYF	TGTGCCAGCAGCCCACGGACTACTAGCACAGATACGCAGTATTTT
TRBV28	TRBJ2-3	NA	NA	CASSLLDLGETDTQYF	TGTGCCAGCAGTTTATTGGATTTAGGGGAGACAGATACGCAGTATTTT
TRBV28	TRBJ1-5	NA	few	CASSFQTGVQPQHF	TGTGCCAGCAGTTTCCAAACTGGAGTTCAGCCCCAGCATTTT
TRBV7-9	TRBJ2-2	TRBD2	NA	CASSPGGLARTTGELFF	TGTGCCAGCAGCCCCGGGGGACTAGCGAGAACCACCGGGGAGCTGTTTTTT
TRBV6-5	TRBJ2-3	NA	few	CASSFRTVSTQYF	TGTGCCAGCAGTTTTCGGACAGTTTCGACGCAGTATTTT
TRBV4-1	TRBJ1-2	NA	few	CASSPNAGANYGYTF	TGCGCCAGCAGCCCGAACGCCGGGGCTAACTATGGCTACACCTTC
TRBV10-3	TRBJ1-1	NA	NA	CAISLGQNTEAFF	TGTGCCATCAGCTTAGGACAGAACACTGAAGCTTTCTTT
TRBV24-1	TRBJ1-5	TRBD1	few	CATSDGNRGSNQPQHF	TGTGCCACCAGTGACGGAAACAGGGGTAGCAATCAGCCCCAGCATTTT
TRBV9	TRBJ2-5	NA	NA	CASSVDSGFQETQYF	TGTGCCAGCAGCGTTGATAGCGGCTTCCAAGAGACCCAGTACTTC
TRBV10-3	TRBJ2-3	NA	NA	CAISEFLTGSSDTQYF	TGTGCCATCAGTGAGTTTTTGACCGGATCGTCAGATACGCAGTATTTT
TRBV6-2/TRBV6-3	TRBJ2-7	TRBD1	NA	CASSTGGEYEQYF	TGTGCCAGCAGTACAGGGGGCGAGTACGAGCAGTACTTC
TRBV20-1	TRBJ1-5	NA	few	CSANYLSNQPQHF	TGCAGTGCTAATTACCTAAGCAATCAGCCCCAGCATTTT
TRBV30	TRBJ1-1	NA	NA	CAWGFEAEAFF	TGTGCCTGGGGGTTTGAAGCTGAAGCTTTCTTT
TRBV30	TRBJ2-1	NA	NA	CAWSSLPPGEQFF	TGTGCCTGGAGTTCGCTACCTCCGGGTGAGCAGTTCTTC
TRBV6-4	TRBJ2-6	NA	few	CASESGKRSSGANVLTF	TGTGCCAGCGAGTCAGGGAAAAGGAGCTCTGGGGCCAACGTCCTGACTTTC
TRBV15	TRBJ2-5	TRBD1	few	CATSSQRTGSETQYF	TGTGCCACCAGCAGTCAAAGGACAGGATCAGAGACCCAGTACTTC
TRBV6-1	TRBJ1-2	NA	NA	CASGDRDGYTF	TGTGCCAGCGGAGATCGCGATGGCTACACCTTC